The 30 T cell receptor beta chains below all came from one sample that was sequenced in a study of blood T cell repertoires in COVID-19 (dated by TCRdb to the early 2020s). The library was prepared using the immunoSEQ multiplex PCR assay. TCRdb limited this immuneACCESS table to in-frame rearrangements with V and J called. A share of clones is missing; checked studies link under half to unresolved V genes, and the rest is unexplained. The sample table holds 28,000 or so clones, of which around 90% were seen once. The top ten clones comprise 11% of the sample. Material for sequencing was peripheral blood. These TCRs come from a man between 70 and 80 years old with acute or convalescent COVID-19.

The chain uses TRBV24-1 and TRBJ2-1; 8 bases agree with TRBD2. Germline V gene sequence: CDR1 KGHDR, CDR2 SFDVKD. The CDR3 spans 15 residues. With V trimmed by 9 bases and J by 2 bases, 8 bases remained unmatched. The CDR3 region has the DNA TGTGCCACCTCCCTAAGCGGGAGCACCTACAATGAGCAGTTCTTC. Translation gives CATSLSGSTYNEQFF.

The J gene is TRBJ1-1, the V gene TRBV25-1, with 8 bases that match TRBD1. Trimming took 5 bases from V and 1 from J; bases not matched to a gene: 6. Germline CDR1 reads MGHDK; CDR2 reads SYGVNS. The CDR3 length is 15 residues. The CDR3 sequence is CASSSRDRRNTEAFF. The CDR3, as DNA: TGTGCCAGCAGTTCACGGGACAGGCGGAACACTGAAGCTTTCTTT.

The chain has TRBV7-9 and TRBJ1-2; D call uncertain. CDR3 size: 14 residues. The germline gives CDR1 SEHNR, CDR2 FQNEAQ (reference sequence). The V and J ends lost 5 bases and 2 bases respectively, with 12 bases between them. The CDR3, as DNA: TGTGCCAGCAGCCCTGGGGAGGCAAACTATGGCTACACCTTC. This gives the protein CASSPGEANYGYTF.

The genes are TRBV27 and TRBJ1-2; D is possibly TRBD1 (6 bases). CDR3 size: 13 residues. CDR1 and CDR2 from the germline V gene are MNHEY and SMNVEV (reference sequence). Trimming removed 5 bases at V and 5 bases at J, with 12 bases between. CDR3 coding DNA: TGTGCCAGCAGTCAGCAGGGGCCTTATGGCTACACCTTC. Its protein is CASSQQGPYGYTF.

The chain has TRBV6-2 or TRBV6-3 and TRBJ2-3, with a possible D match to TRBD2 (6 bases). CDR3 length: 16 residues. The V end was cut by 0 bases, the J end by 1 base, with 11 bases between. Germline lookup yields CDR1 MNHEY and CDR2 SVGEGT. The CDR3 loop reads CASSYSEGSGTDTQYF. CDR3 sequence (DNA): TGTGCCAGCAGTTACTCGGAGGGATCGGGCACAGATACGCAGTATTTT.

The genes are TRBV29-1 and TRBJ1-1; weak D call: TRBD1 (6 bases). V lost 4 bases to trimming and J lost 1 base, with 13 bases between them. CDR3 length: 14 residues. CDR1 and CDR2 (germline): SQVTM, ANQGSEA. DNA of the CDR3: TGCAGCGTTGCAAGAGGACAGACGAACACTGAAGCTTTCTTT. The encoded protein is CSVARGQTNTEAFF.

The CDR3 is CASSQESGNELYNEQFF. The CDR3 nucleotides are TGTGCCAGCAGTCAAGAATCGGGGAACGAACTCTACAATGAGCAGTTCTTC. The chain carries TRBV2 and TRBJ2-1, with D perhaps matching TRBD2 (5 bases). Germline loops: CDR1 SNHLY, CDR2 FYNNEI. V lost 5 bases to trimming and J lost 3 bases, with 20 bases between them. The CDR3 consists of 17 residues.

V and J are TRBV14 and TRBJ2-7; D remains ambiguous. This CDR3 comprises 13 residues. In germline, CDR1 is SGHDN, CDR2 FVKESK. V dropped 0 bases and J dropped 3 bases, with 6 bases sitting between them. Written as DNA, the CDR3 is TGTGCCAGCAGCCAAGACCTTATCTACGAGCAGTACTTC. Its translation: CASSQDLIYEQYF.

V and J are TRBV5-4 and TRBJ2-5; 13 nucleotides match TRBD2. Germline CDR1 and CDR2: SGHNT and YYREEE (reference sequence). The CDR3 runs to 16 residues. The V segment lost 4 bases and the J segment 1 base; nucleotides outside the gene matches: 4. In DNA form, the CDR3 reads TGTGCCAGCAGCCACGGGACTAGCGGGGTCCAAGAGACCCAGTACTTC. It yields the protein CASSHGTSGVQETQYF.

The chain recombines TRBV6-2 or TRBV6-3 with TRBJ1-1; possible D gene TRBD1, 5 bases. V dropped 5 bases and J dropped 0 bases, with 13 bases sitting between them. The germline V gene has CDR1 MNHEY and CDR2 SVGEGT. The CDR3 extends over 15 amino acids. The CDR3 nucleotides read TGTGCCAGCAGTATGGCAGGGTATCTGAACACTGAAGCTTTCTTT. The encoded protein is CASSMAGYLNTEAFF.

The chain has TRBV3-1 (or the pseudogene TRBV3-2) and TRBJ2-3; D ambiguous. Germline V gene sequence: CDR1 LGHDT, CDR2 YNNKEL (reference sequence). The CDR3 length is 12 residues. V was pared by 0 bases and J by 7 bases, with 5 bases between. CDR3 nucleotides: TGTGCCAGCAGCCAAGATCCCAATACGCAGTATTTT. Translated, it gives CASSQDPNTQYF.

V and J are TRBV27 and TRBJ1-2; 7 bases fit TRBD1. J was trimmed by 5 bases and V by 5 bases; bases with no gene match: 2. CDR1 is MNHEY and CDR2 is SMNVEV in the germline V gene (reference sequence). The CDR3 is 12 amino acids. The CDR3 spells CASSQGGYGYTF. The CDR3 coding sequence is TGTGCCAGCAGTCAGGGGGGATATGGCTACACCTTC.

V gene TRBV6-5 combines with J gene TRBJ2-7, with 12 bases aligning to TRBD2. The CDR3 has 15 amino acids. Germline trimming cut 6 bases from V and 2 bases from J; bases unmatched to any gene: 5. In germline, CDR1 is MNHEY, CDR2 SVGAGI. Here the CDR3 reads CASRNGLAGPYEQYF. Here the CDR3 DNA reads TGTGCCAGCAGAAACGGACTAGCGGGACCCTACGAGCAGTACTTC.

This chain links TRBV5-4 with TRBJ1-3; TRBD1 is a possible D gene (5 bases). The CDR3 covers 14 residues. Germline V gene sequence: CDR1 SGHNT, CDR2 YYREEE (reference sequence). V was trimmed by 2 bases and J by 3 bases, leaving 9 bases between them. CDR3 coding DNA: TGTGCCAGCAGCTTCCCGGGGGGTGGAAACACCATATATTTT. Encoded protein: CASSFPGGGNTIYF. The complete variable domain, with remaining parts taken from reference TRBV5-4 and TRBJ1-3, reads ETGVTQSPTHLIKTRGQQVTLRCSSQSGHNTVSWYQQALGQGPQFIFQYYREEENGRGNFPPRFSGLQFPNYSSELNVNALELDDSALYLCASSFPGGGNTIYFGEGSWLTVV.

The V gene is TRBV28, the J gene TRBJ2-7; TRBD1 matches at 11 bases. Unmatched junction bases numbered 8, after V lost 2 bases and J lost 5 bases. Germline lookup yields CDR1 MDHEN and CDR2 SYDVKM. The CDR3 is 16 residues long. In DNA form, the CDR3 reads TGTGCCAGCAGTTTACCCTCCGGGACAGGGGGAGACGAGCAGTACTTC. Its translation: CASSLPSGTGGDEQYF.

About this clone: The junction does not match germline at one end; this may be a read error. The chain employs TRBV25-1 and TRBJ1-2, with D maybe TRBD1 (5 bases). Per germline, CDR1 MGHDK and CDR2 SYGVNS. The CDR3 totals 12 residues. CDR3 protein: CASGDSFYGYTF. Here the CDR3 DNA reads TGTGCCAGCGGTGACAGTTTCTATGGCTACACCTTC.

The chain uses TRBV24-1 and TRBJ2-3, with 9 nucleotides matching TRBD2. V lost 4 bases to trimming and J lost 3 bases; unmatched junction nucleotides: 7. Per germline, CDR1 KGHDR and CDR2 SFDVKD. This CDR3 has 16 residues. The CDR3 DNA reads TGTGCCACCAGTGAGTCAGGACTAGCGAGGACAGATACGCAGTATTTT. Amino acid sequence: CATSESGLARTDTQYF.

This chain connects TRBV6-6 to TRBJ1-5; 9 nucleotides agree with TRBD1. Germline V gene lookup returns CDR1 MNHNY and CDR2 SVGAGI (reference sequence). CDR3 length: 16 amino acids. After removal of 5 bases from V and 4 bases from J, the junction contained 9 bases not matched to a gene. The CDR3 loop is CASSIPGQGLNQPQHF. The CDR3 DNA reads as TGTGCCAGCAGTATCCCGGGACAGGGCCTAAATCAGCCCCAGCATTTT.

V usage is TRBV11-2 and J usage is TRBJ2-7, with TRBD1 as a possible D gene (6 bases). The V gene's germline CDR1 is SGHAT and CDR2 FQNNGV. This CDR3 contains 12 residues. Between the trimmed V and J ends, which lost 2 bases and 7 bases, there was a span of 9 bases. The CDR3 is CASSLRGWEQYF. CDR3 in DNA: TGTGCCAGCAGCTTAAGGGGGTGGGAGCAGTACTTC.

The rearrangement links TRBV27 to TRBJ1-1, with 8 bases fitting TRBD1. The junction had 13 bases not matched to a gene; V was cut back by 4 bases and J by 0 bases. Germline CDR1 and CDR2: MNHEY and SMNVEV (reference sequence). The CDR3 contains 18 residues. The CDR3 coding sequence is TGTGCCAGCAGTTCCCCCGGCAGGGGGCGAGAGGTGAACACTGAAGCTTTCTTT. This encodes CASSSPGRGREVNTEAFF.

V is TRBV7-2 and J is TRBJ2-7; D is possibly TRBD1 (5 bases). Trimming cost V 2 bases and J 2 bases, with 10 bases left between them. The CDR3 loop spans 14 amino acids. Per the germline V gene, CDR1 is SGHTA and CDR2 is FQGNSA. The CDR3 protein is CASSLQGYAYEQYF. The DNA of the CDR3 is TGTGCCAGCAGCTTACAGGGTTACGCCTACGAGCAGTACTTC.

The V call is TRBV19, the J call TRBJ1-1, with a possible D match to TRBD1 (5 bases). The germline CDR1 and CDR2 sequences are LNHDA and SQIVND (reference sequence). The CDR3 runs to 13 residues. Trimming cost V 4 bases and J 2 bases, with 8 bases left between them. The CDR3: CASSRQLNTEAFF. CDR3 nucleotides: TGTGCCAGTAGTAGACAGCTAAACACTGAAGCTTTCTTT.

The V call is TRBV3-1 (or the pseudogene TRBV3-2), the J call TRBJ2-4, with D possibly TRBD2 on 6 matching bases. Germline CDR1 LGHDT, CDR2 YNNKEL (reference sequence). The length of the CDR3 is 15 residues. V was cut by 4 bases and J by 4 bases, with 14 bases left in between. This CDR3 is CASSRIGTRKNIQYF. In DNA form, the CDR3 reads TGTGCCAGCAGCCGCATCGGGACTCGTAAAAACATTCAGTACTTC.

This chain joins TRBV12-3 or TRBV12-4 and TRBJ2-1, with TRBD2 matching 9 bases. Trimming at V came to 10 bases and at J to 8 bases, leaving 9 bases not matched to a gene. This CDR3 has 13 amino acids. CDR3: CATLAGVEDEQFF. The CDR3 DNA reads as TGTGCCACCTTAGCGGGAGTAGAAGATGAGCAGTTCTTC.

CDR3 bases: TGTGCCAGCTCGGGGGCCGGGGCCTTTAACTATGGCTACACCTTC. It codes for CASSGAGAFNYGYTF. The V gene is TRBV18, the J gene TRBJ1-2, with D perhaps matching TRBD1 (6 bases). The CDR3 sequence is 15 residues long. CDR1 is KGHSH, CDR2 LQKENI, per germline. Trimming pared 6 bases from V and 1 base from J, leaving 15 bases between.

This rearrangement joins TRBV6-2 or TRBV6-3 to TRBJ1-1; 9 nucleotides line up with TRBD1. V gave up 4 bases and J gave up 8 bases; unmatched junction bases: 11. Germline CDR1 reads MNHEY; CDR2 reads SVGEGT. The CDR3 runs 15 residues. The CDR3, as DNA: TGTGCCAGCAGTTCCCCGGGACAGGGATTGTCCGAAGCTTTCTTT. Encoded protein: CASSSPGQGLSEAFF.

This sequence joins TRBV24-1 and TRBJ2-7; TRBD1 matches 8 bases. This CDR3 has 15 amino acids. Germline V lookup: CDR1 KGHDR, CDR2 SFDVKD. V dropped 3 bases and J dropped 6; count of bases not matched to a gene: 9. CDR3 in DNA: TGTGCCACCAGTGATACCCGGACAGGGTTCGGCGAGCAGTACTTC. Its protein product is CATSDTRTGFGEQYF.

The chain carries TRBV6-4 and TRBJ1-6; D ambiguous. Per the germline V gene, CDR1 is MRHNA and CDR2 is SNTAGT. The CDR3 has 13 amino acids. V lost 11 bases and J lost 7, with 15 bases in between. The CDR3 DNA follows: TGTGCCGGCCCGGCCCCGGGGAATTCACCCCTCCACTTT. It encodes CAGPAPGNSPLHF.

The chain employs TRBV10-3 and TRBJ1-4; a weak D match, TRBD1 (5 bases). The germline V gene has CDR1 ENHRY and CDR2 SYGVKD. CDR3 length: 13 amino acids. V gave up 2 bases and J gave up 7 bases, with 8 bases separating them. The CDR3 loop reads CAISEATAEKLFF. The DNA for the CDR3 is TGTGCCATCAGTGAGGCGACAGCTGAAAAACTGTTTTTT.

This chain links TRBV5-1 with TRBJ2-3, with D perhaps TRBD2 (5 bases). The CDR3 is 15 amino acids. The V end lost 1 base, the J end lost 1 base, and 10 bases lay between the germline ends. The germline CDR1 and CDR2 sequences are SGHRS and YFSETQ. The CDR3 sequence: CASSLSGSGTDTQYF. As DNA, the CDR3 is TGCGCCAGCAGCTTGAGTGGGAGCGGCACAGATACGCAGTATTTT.